The 3 T cell receptor beta chains below were found in one sample sequenced in a study of cytotoxic CD8 clonotypes in ibrutinib-treated CLL. TCRdb's table, derived via immunoSEQ multiplex PCR, lists solely in-frame clones and lacks some. This table has 300,000 or so clones, roughly 70% appearing once. The source was PBMCs, collected after 36 months of ibrutinib treatment. Receptor source: a human donor with chronic lymphocytic leukemia.

This clone is a singleton in its sample. This chain joins TRBV4-1 and TRBJ1-1, with 8 bases lining up with TRBD1. From germline, CDR1 is MGHRA and CDR2 YSYEKL. V was clipped by 4 bases and J by 4 bases; unmatched bases: 8. There are 15 residues in the CDR3. The CDR3 sequence is CASSPYDRGGTEAFF. In DNA form, the CDR3 reads TGCGCCAGCAGCCCCTACGACAGGGGTGGCACTGAAGCTTTCTTT.

J is TRBJ2-7 and V is TRBV15, with 11 bases fitting TRBD2. V was clipped by 0 bases and J by 6 bases; unmatched bases: 4. Germline V gene lookup returns CDR1 LNHNV and CDR2 YYDKDF (reference sequence). This CDR3 spans 15 amino acids. The CDR3 nucleotides are TGTGCCACCAGCAGAGATGTTAGCGGGAGGGCCGAGCAGTACTTC. It encodes CATSRDVSGRAEQYF.

The sample holds a few counts of this clone. This chain uses TRBV10-1 with TRBJ2-3, with D hard to call. This CDR3 spans 14 amino acids. V lost 7 bases and J 0 bases, leaving 11 bases between the germline ends. Germline values: CDR1 WNHNN, CDR2 SYGVQD (reference sequence). Here the CDR3 DNA reads TGCGCCAGCACTTGTAGGGCTAGCACAGATACGCAGTATTTT. It encodes CASTCRASTDTQYF.